One and the same sample provided the 29 T cell receptor beta chains below, sequenced in a study of cytomegalovirus exposure and HLA in healthy donors. PCR involved 60 Vbeta and 13 Jbeta primers. The method was immunoSEQ multiplex PCR; TCRdb's version includes in-frame clones alone and lacks a portion of them. The table gives about 88,000 clones; the top ten clones make up approximately 6% of it. Sequenced material: PBMCs. The source is a girl aged 10-17 years in good health and CMV-seropositive.

The rearrangement joins TRBV7-8 to TRBJ1-2; D gene ambiguous. Germline lookup yields CDR1 SGHVS and CDR2 FQNEAQ. The CDR3 contains 14 residues. V was trimmed by 0 bases and J by 0 bases, leaving 5 bases between them. As DNA, the CDR3 is TGTGCCAGCAGCTTAGCGTTAACTAACTATGGCTACACCTTC. Its translation: CASSLALTNYGYTF.

The chain employs TRBV28 and TRBJ1-1; 8 nucleotides match TRBD1. In germline, CDR1 is MDHEN, CDR2 SYDVKM. CDR3 length equals 16 residues. The J segment lost 3 bases and the V segment lost 9 bases, leaving 15 bases of the junction unmatched. CDR3 coding DNA: TGTGCCAGTCTTCCAGGGGGCAACGTTGAGGACACTGAAGCTTTCTTT. This codes for CASLPGGNVEDTEAFF. Filled out from reference TRBV28 and TRBJ1-1, the complete variable domain reads DVKVTQSSRYLVKRTGEKVFLECVQDMDHENMFWYRQDPGLGLRLIYFSYDVKMKEKGDIPEGYSVSREKKERFSLILESASTNQTSMYLCASLPGGNVEDTEAFFGQGTRLTVV.

The chain couples TRBV19 to TRBJ2-2; D is uncertain. CDR1 and CDR2 from the germline V gene are LNHDA and SQIVND (reference sequence). Trimming shortened V by 0 bases and J by 6 bases, and 5 bases separated the two germline ends. This CDR3 is built from 13 residues. The CDR3 loop reads CASSIDRAGELFF. The CDR3 bases are TGTGCCAGTAGTATAGATCGCGCCGGGGAGCTGTTTTTT.

The chain is built from TRBV10-1 and TRBJ1-6; TRBD1 matches at 7 bases. CDR1 and CDR2 (germline): WNHNN, SYGVQD (reference sequence). The CDR3 is made up of 15 amino acids. After removal of 8 bases from V and 8 bases from J, the junction contained 12 bases not matched to a gene. The chain's CDR3 is CASQELGGFDSPLHF. CDR3 coding DNA: TGCGCCAGCCAAGAGCTAGGGGGCTTCGATTCACCCCTCCACTTT.

The chain links TRBV9 to TRBJ1-1; D is unresolved. The CDR3 length is 13 residues. Germline values: CDR1 SGDLS, CDR2 YYNGEE. V was cut by 0 bases and J by 6 bases, with 9 bases left in between. CDR3 residues: CASSVGGYSEAFF. As DNA, the CDR3 is TGTGCCAGCAGCGTAGGAGGGTACTCTGAAGCTTTCTTT. The complete variable domain, with remaining parts taken from reference TRBV9 and TRBJ1-1, reads DSGVTQTPKHLITATGQRVTLRCSPRSGDLSVYWYQQSLDQGLQFLIQYYNGEERAKGNILERFSAQQFPDLHSELNLSSLELGDSALYFCASSVGGYSEAFFGQGTRLTVV.

The chain uses TRBV11-2 and TRBJ1-2; no clear D gene. Trimming stripped 1 base from V and 7 bases from J, with 19 bases between. The CDR3 length is 16 residues. Germline CDR1 and CDR2: SGHAT and FQNNGV. CDR3 in amino acids: CASSLVALTRASGYTF. As DNA, the CDR3 is TGTGCCAGCAGCTTAGTGGCTTTAACCCGTGCTTCTGGCTACACCTTC.

The chain joins TRBV6-6 to TRBJ2-1; 9 nucleotides agree with TRBD1. Unmatched junction bases numbered 13, after V lost 7 bases and J lost 6 bases. The CDR3 sequence is 16 residues long. Germline CDR1 and CDR2: MNHNY and SVGAGI (reference sequence). The CDR3 DNA follows: TGTGCCAGCACGGACGGGACAGGGTCCGGGCGCAATGAGCAGTTCTTC. Translation gives CASTDGTGSGRNEQFF.

The chain is built from TRBV19 and TRBJ2-1; TRBD2 is a possible D gene (5 bases). Germline values: CDR1 LNHDA, CDR2 SQIVND (reference sequence). The V end lost 4 bases, the J end lost 15 bases, and 16 bases lay between the germline ends. The CDR3 extends over 12 amino acids. The CDR3 DNA reads as TGTGCCAGTAGTAACCCGGAGGCGAGGCCGTTCTTC. Translation gives CASSNPEARPFF.

The genes are TRBV28 and TRBJ1-5; unclear D gene. This CDR3 has 12 residues. V lost 5 bases, J lost 5 bases, and 7 bases lay in between. Looked up from germline, CDR1 is MDHEN and CDR2 is SYDVKM. CDR3 protein: CASSEEYQPQHF. CDR3 DNA sequence: TGTGCCAGCAGTGAAGAGTATCAGCCCCAGCATTTT.

The chain recombines TRBV9 with TRBJ2-1, with D hard to call. V gave up 3 bases and J gave up 6 bases, with 19 bases separating them. CDR1 is SGDLS and CDR2 is YYNGEE in the germline V gene. CDR3 length: 16 amino acids. CDR3 in amino acids: CASSAQRPLAGNEQFF. DNA for the CDR3: TGTGCCAGCAGCGCCCAGAGGCCCTTGGCCGGCAATGAGCAGTTCTTC.

J is TRBJ1-2 and V is TRBV6-5, with a weak D call TRBD1 (5 bases). Germline CDR1 and CDR2: MNHEY and SVGAGI. Trimming cost V 6 bases and J 4 bases, with 9 bases left between them. There are 12 residues in the CDR3. CDR3 bases: TGTGCCAGCAGCTTTGACAGCTATGGCTACACCTTC. It translates to CASSFDSYGYTF.

This chain links TRBV9 with TRBJ1-3; possibly TRBD1 for D (6 bases). The V gene lost 0 bases and the J gene lost 2 bases, with 9 bases spanning the gap. The CDR3 sequence is 15 residues long. Germline V gene sequence: CDR1 SGDLS, CDR2 YYNGEE. In DNA, the CDR3 is TGTGCCAGCAGCGTAGGACAGGCAACTGGAAACACCATATATTTT. It translates to CASSVGQATGNTIYF.

The rearrangement links TRBV29-1 to TRBJ1-2; a weak D match, TRBD1 (6 bases). CDR1 SQVTM and CDR2 ANQGSEA come from the germline V gene. Trimming shortened V by 0 bases and J by 4 bases, and 9 bases separated the two germline ends. The CDR3 is made up of 13 amino acids. This chain's CDR3 is CSVEEGGVYGYTF. The DNA of the CDR3 is TGCAGCGTTGAAGAAGGGGGGGTCTATGGCTACACCTTC.

J is TRBJ2-3 and V is TRBV11-2; D gene ambiguous. Germline V gene sequence: CDR1 SGHAT, CDR2 FQNNGV. This CDR3 region has 12 residues. Trimming took 3 bases from V and 4 from J, leaving 5 bases between them. The CDR3 here is CASSFIADTQYF. DNA for the CDR3: TGTGCCAGCAGCTTCATAGCAGATACGCAGTATTTT.

The V and J genes are TRBV28 and TRBJ2-6, with 9 nucleotides matching TRBD1. This CDR3 is 15 amino acids long. Per the germline V gene, CDR1 is MDHEN and CDR2 is SYDVKM. With V trimmed by 5 bases and J by 4 bases, 3 bases remained unmatched. DNA for the CDR3: TGTGCCAGCAGTGGGACAGGGCCCGGGGCCAACGTCCTGACTTTC. This translates into CASSGTGPGANVLTF.

V gene TRBV19 combines with J gene TRBJ1-2; D possibly corresponds to TRBD1 (6 bases). CDR1 is LNHDA and CDR2 is SQIVND in the germline V gene (reference sequence). CDR3 length: 12 amino acids. Trimming left V 8 bases short and J 5 bases short, with 12 bases between. DNA of the CDR3: TGTGCCAGTGGTTCAGGGGCGTATGGCTACACCTTC. Its translation is CASGSGAYGYTF.

To note about this clone: At one of its ends the junction is not consistent with the germline gene, which may arise from a read error. CDR3 nucleotides: TGTGCCTGCAGGTTAGGGGGAGGAACAGATACGCAGTATTTT. Its protein product is CACRLGGGTDTQYF. The chain has TRBV7-3 and TRBJ2-3; TRBD1 or TRBD2 may be the D gene (6 bases each). This CDR3 is built from 14 residues. CDR1 and CDR2 (germline): SGHTA, FQGTGA.

The chain links TRBV27 to TRBJ1-1; 9 positions match TRBD1. V lost 6 bases, J lost 1 base, and 9 bases stayed unmatched. Germline lookup yields CDR1 MNHEY and CDR2 SMNVEV (reference sequence). This CDR3 comprises 16 residues. Here the CDR3 DNA reads TGTGCCAGCAGCCGGACAGGGGTGTTTGAGAACACTGAAGCTTTCTTT. Translated: CASSRTGVFENTEAFF.

The chain employs TRBV11-2 and TRBJ2-7, with TRBD2 matching 10 bases. The V gene's germline CDR1 is SGHAT and CDR2 FQNNGV. V lost 5 bases to trimming and J lost 5 bases; unmatched junction nucleotides: 15. This CDR3 has 17 amino acids. In DNA, the CDR3 is TGTGCCAGCAGCACGATATCGCCAGCGGGGGGGCTCGACGAGCAGTACTTC. It encodes CASSTISPAGGLDEQYF.

The chain combines TRBV6-5 with TRBJ2-7; unclear D gene. The V gene lost 6 bases and the J gene lost 7 bases, with 16 bases spanning the gap. The CDR3 has 13 amino acids. CDR1 MNHEY and CDR2 SVGAGI come from the germline V gene. The CDR3 protein is CASRGQLTREQYF. The CDR3 DNA reads as TGTGCCAGCAGAGGTCAGCTGACCAGGGAGCAGTACTTC.

The chain is built from TRBV5-6 and TRBJ1-2; D ambiguous. V lost 2 bases to trimming and J lost 3 bases, with 11 bases between them. Germline V gene sequence: CDR1 SGHDT, CDR2 YYEEEE. CDR3 length: 14 residues. CDR3 loop: CASSFRASHYGYTF. CDR3 sequence (DNA): TGTGCCAGCAGCTTTCGCGCTTCTCACTATGGCTACACCTTC.

The chain is built from TRBV28 and TRBJ1-2, with D unclear. This CDR3 is 13 amino acids long. V lost 6 bases to trimming and J lost 4 bases, with 12 bases between them. The germline CDR1 and CDR2 sequences are MDHEN and SYDVKM. Here the CDR3 DNA reads TGTGCCAGCAGCCCTACCACGATCTATGGCTACACCTTC. It codes for CASSPTTIYGYTF.

The genes are TRBV9 and TRBJ1-2, with D possibly matching TRBD1 (5 bases). CDR1 is SGDLS and CDR2 is YYNGEE in the germline V gene. The CDR3 covers 13 residues. Trimming stripped 3 bases from V and 2 bases from J, with 8 bases between. The CDR3 DNA reads TGTGCCAGCAGCGCTAGACAGAACTATGGCTACACCTTC. Protein sequence: CASSARQNYGYTF.

This chain links TRBV13 with TRBJ2-1; D might be TRBD2 (6 bases). In germline, CDR1 is PRHDT, CDR2 FYEKMQ (reference sequence). CDR3 length: 14 amino acids. With 0 bases removed from V and 5 bases from J, the gap between germline ends came to 8 bases. The CDR3 loop reads CASSLGGGNNEQFF. The CDR3 coding sequence is TGTGCCAGCAGCTTAGGGGGGGGAAACAATGAGCAGTTCTTC.

The rearrangement uses TRBV5-5 and TRBJ1-2, with 7 bases identical to TRBD1. Trimming removed 2 bases from V and 3 bases from J; junction bases left unmatched: 10. Germline CDR1 SGHKS, CDR2 YYEKEE (reference sequence). The CDR3 is 16 amino acids. The CDR3 spells CASSLRWTGGYYGYTF. DNA for the CDR3: TGTGCCAGCAGCTTAAGATGGACAGGAGGGTACTATGGCTACACCTTC.

The chain has TRBV5-6 and TRBJ1-3; no firm D call. The CDR3 spans 13 residues. With 6 bases removed from V and 4 bases from J, the gap between germline ends came to 11 bases. Germline loops: CDR1 SGHDT, CDR2 YYEEEE. The chain's CDR3 is CASTGKVGNTIYF. Here the CDR3 DNA reads TGTGCCAGCACCGGGAAAGTGGGAAACACCATATATTTT. Filled out from reference TRBV5-6 and TRBJ1-3, the complete variable domain reads DAGVTQSPTHLIKTRGQQVTLRCSPKSGHDTVSWYQQALGQGPQFIFQYYEEEERQRGNFPDRFSGHQFPNYSSELNVNALLLGDSALYLCASTGKVGNTIYFGEGSWLTVV.

This chain connects TRBV7-2 to TRBJ2-1; D might be TRBD1 (5 bases). Looked up from germline, CDR1 is SGHTA and CDR2 is FQGNSA. The germline V and J ends were trimmed by 5 bases and 15 bases, with 20 bases remaining between them. The CDR3 has 13 amino acids. In nucleotides, the CDR3 is TGTGCCAGCAGCACATACCAGGGTCCTCAGCCGTTCTTC. It encodes CASSTYQGPQPFF. The whole variable domain, remainder taken from reference TRBV7-2 and TRBJ2-1, is GAGVSQSPSNKVTEKGKDVELRCDPISGHTALYWYRQSLGQGLEFLIYFQGNSAPDKSGLPSDRFSAERTGGSVSTLTIQRTQQEDSAVYLCASSTYQGPQPFFGPGTRLTVL.

J is TRBJ2-7 and V is TRBV27; a possible D gene is TRBD1 (5 bases). CDR3 length: 12 amino acids. Germline CDR1 MNHEY, CDR2 SMNVEV (reference sequence). V was trimmed by 5 bases and J by 4 bases, leaving 9 bases between them. Here the CDR3 reads CASSLQGYEQYF. CDR3 DNA: TGTGCCAGCAGTCTTCAGGGATACGAGCAGTACTTC.

Written as DNA, the CDR3 is TGTGCCAGCTCACTCGGCAGGGTTGGGGGCGAGCAGTACGTC. Translation gives CASSLGRVGGEQYV. J is TRBJ2-7 and V is TRBV18; TRBD1 or TRBD2 may be the D gene (5 bases each). Germline CDR1 KGHSH, CDR2 LQKENI. Trimming stripped 4 bases from V and 6 bases from J, with 16 bases between. The CDR3 is made up of 14 amino acids.